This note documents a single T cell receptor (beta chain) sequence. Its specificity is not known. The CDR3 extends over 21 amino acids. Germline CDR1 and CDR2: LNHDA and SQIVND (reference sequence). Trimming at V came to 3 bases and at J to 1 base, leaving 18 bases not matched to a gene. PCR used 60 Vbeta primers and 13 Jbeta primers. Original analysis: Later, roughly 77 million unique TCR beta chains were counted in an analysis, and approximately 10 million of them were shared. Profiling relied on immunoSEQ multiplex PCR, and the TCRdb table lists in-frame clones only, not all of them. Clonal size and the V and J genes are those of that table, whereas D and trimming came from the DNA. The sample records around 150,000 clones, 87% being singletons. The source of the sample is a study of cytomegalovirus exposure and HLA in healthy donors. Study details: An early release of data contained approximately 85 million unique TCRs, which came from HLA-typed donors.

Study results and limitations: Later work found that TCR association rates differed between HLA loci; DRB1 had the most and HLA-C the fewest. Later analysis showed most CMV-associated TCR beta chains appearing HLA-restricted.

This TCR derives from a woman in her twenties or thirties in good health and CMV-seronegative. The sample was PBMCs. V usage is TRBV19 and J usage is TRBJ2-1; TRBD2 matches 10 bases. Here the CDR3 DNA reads TGTGCCAGTAGTATGGGGTCGAGCGGGAGGGATCGCCGGCTGTCCTACAATGAGCAGTTCTTC. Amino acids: CASSMGSSGRDRRLSYNEQFF.